This entry lists 32 T cell receptor beta chains sequenced from one sample in a study of cytomegalovirus exposure and HLA in healthy donors. A multiplex PCR was run with 60 Vbeta primers and 13 Jbeta primers. Clones were read by immunoSEQ multiplex PCR, and TCRdb kept only the in-frame ones, dropping some. The sample contains about 110,000 clones, 75% to 90% of which appear only once. What was sequenced was PBMCs. These receptors were obtained from a man aged 35-49 years in good health and CMV-seronegative.

This chain uses TRBV9 with TRBJ2-1; TRBD2 matches 13 bases. The junction had 12 bases not matched to a gene; V was cut back by 4 bases and J by 5 bases. Germline-derived CDR1 and CDR2 are SGDLS and YYNGEE. The CDR3 is made up of 18 amino acids. CDR3 DNA: TGTGCCAGCAGCCCCCAGGGAGGACTAGCGGGGGTGGACAATGAGCAGTTCTTC. This gives the protein CASSPQGGLAGVDNEQFF.

V is TRBV28 and J is TRBJ2-7, with D possibly being TRBD1 (6 bases). Trimming cost V 10 bases and J 5 bases, with 21 bases left between them. Germline values: CDR1 MDHEN, CDR2 SYDVKM. The CDR3 runs to 14 residues. The chain's CDR3 is CATSLRDTYNEQYF. The CDR3 DNA reads as TGTGCCACCTCCCTCAGGGACACTTATAACGAGCAGTACTTC.

The CDR3 nucleotides are TGTGCCAGTAGCGGACAGGGTGGGGAAAACTATGGCTACACCTTC. Its protein product is CASSGQGGENYGYTF. The rearrangement uses TRBV19 and TRBJ1-2; 8 nucleotides match TRBD1. There are 15 residues in the CDR3. Germline trimming cut 6 bases from V and 2 bases from J; bases unmatched to any gene: 8. The germline CDR1 and CDR2 sequences are LNHDA and SQIVND (reference sequence). Full variable domain (rest looked up from reference TRBV19 and TRBJ1-2): DGGITQSPKYLFRKEGQNVTLSCEQNLNHDAMYWYRQDPGQGLRLIYYSQIVNDFQKGDIAEGYSVSREKKESFPLTVTSAQKNPTAFYLCASSGQGGENYGYTFGSGTRLTVV.

The V and J genes are TRBV6-1 and TRBJ1-1; D not resolved. V lost 6 bases to trimming and J lost 1 base, with 12 bases between them. Germline V CDR1 and CDR2: MNHNS, SASEGT. The CDR3 is 14 amino acids. The DNA for the CDR3 is TGTGCCAGCAGCCTCCAGGATTGGAACACTGAAGCTTTCTTT. It is translated as CASSLQDWNTEAFF.

CDR3 region: CASSPTRGTVSPLHF. DNA of the CDR3: TGTGCCAGCAGCCCTACAAGGGGCACGGTCTCACCCCTCCACTTT. The chain uses TRBV7-2 and TRBJ1-6, with D possibly matching TRBD1 (5 bases). Germline assignment: CDR1 SGHTA and CDR2 FQGNSA. The germline V and J ends were trimmed by 5 bases and 10 bases, with 18 bases remaining between them. The CDR3 is 15 residues long. Variable domain in full (rest from reference TRBV7-2 and TRBJ1-6): GAGVSQSPSNKVTEKGKDVELRCDPISGHTALYWYRQSLGQGLEFLIYFQGNSAPDKSGLPSDRFSAERTGGSVSTLTIQRTQQEDSAVYLCASSPTRGTVSPLHFGNGTRLTVT.

The J gene is TRBJ1-2, the V gene TRBV29-1; 7 bases are shared with TRBD1. CDR3 length equals 11 residues. Looked up from germline, CDR1 is SQVTM and CDR2 is ANQGSEA. After removal of 6 bases from V and 2 bases from J, the junction contained 0 bases not matched to a gene. CDR3 sequence reads: CSVGQNYGYTF. The CDR3 DNA sequence: TGCAGCGTGGGACAGAACTATGGCTACACCTTC.

The chain uses TRBV29-1 and TRBJ2-7, with 7 bases aligning to TRBD1. The germline V gene has CDR1 SQVTM and CDR2 ANQGSEA. The CDR3 extends over 12 amino acids. Trimming removed 7 bases from V and 4 bases from J; junction bases left unmatched: 7. The DNA for the CDR3 is TGCAGCGCAAGGACAGGTAAATACGAGCAGTACTTC. Translating gives CSARTGKYEQYF.

J is TRBJ2-1 and V is TRBV2; TRBD1 is a possible D gene (6 bases). The CDR3 is 11 residues long. Germline values: CDR1 SNHLY, CDR2 FYNNEI. Trimming removed 3 bases at V and 9 bases at J, with 6 bases between. The CDR3 loop reads CASSDRGEQFF. The DNA of the CDR3 is TGTGCCAGCAGTGACAGGGGTGAGCAGTTCTTC.

Only a few counts were recorded for this clone. V gene TRBV25-1 combines with J gene TRBJ2-1; possible D gene TRBD1, 7 bases. From germline, CDR1 is MGHDK and CDR2 SYGVNS. V was pared by 0 bases and J by 4 bases, with 10 bases between. The CDR3 totals 15 residues. The CDR3 DNA is TGTGCCAGCAGTGAATACAGGGGGGATTACAATGAGCAGTTCTTC. It translates to CASSEYRGDYNEQFF.

The V and J genes are TRBV7-9 and TRBJ2-2, with 11 bases that match TRBD1. This CDR3 is 15 amino acids long. The trim removed 4 bases at V and 6 bases at J, leaving 4 bases unmatched. In germline, CDR1 is SEHNR, CDR2 FQNEAQ (reference sequence). The CDR3 DNA sequence: TGTGCCAGCAGCTCTTGGACAGGGGGCCCCGGGGAGCTGTTTTTT. Translation gives CASSSWTGGPGELFF.

The chain recombines TRBV7-9 with TRBJ1-2, with TRBD1 matching over 10 bases. After removal of 3 bases from V and 8 bases from J, the junction contained 9 bases not matched to a gene. Germline V gene data show CDR1 as SEHNR and CDR2 as FQNEAQ (reference sequence). The CDR3 has 15 residues. The CDR3 DNA sequence: TGTGCCAGCAGCTTGTCCGGGACAGGGGAAGGCGGCTACACCTTC. The encoded protein is CASSLSGTGEGGYTF. The complete variable domain, with remaining parts taken from reference TRBV7-9 and TRBJ1-2, reads DTGVSQNPRHKITKRGQNVTFRCDPISEHNRLYWYRQTLGQGPEFLTYFQNEAQLEKSRLLSDRFSAERPKGSFSTLEIQRTEQGDSAMYLCASSLSGTGEGGYTFGSGTRLTVV.

The rearrangement links TRBV9 to TRBJ1-4; 8 bases agree with TRBD1. The trim removed 3 bases at V and 7 bases at J, leaving 5 bases unmatched. This CDR3 is 14 amino acids long. CDR1 and CDR2 (germline): SGDLS, YYNGEE. The chain's CDR3 is CASSATGVVEKLFF. In DNA, the CDR3 is TGTGCCAGCAGCGCGACAGGGGTTGTTGAAAAACTGTTTTTT.

V and J are TRBV30 and TRBJ1-2; D ambiguous. V gave up 0 bases and J gave up 7 bases, with 15 bases separating them. The CDR3 runs 14 residues. From germline, CDR1 is GTSNPN and CDR2 SVGIG (reference sequence). CDR3 sequence: CAWSVIGQVSGYTF. The CDR3 DNA is TGTGCCTGGAGTGTAATCGGCCAGGTAAGTGGCTACACCTTC.

This clone was detected only once. The V gene is TRBV18, the J gene TRBJ1-5; D may be TRBD1 (6 bases). The length of the CDR3 is 16 residues. Trimming pared 6 bases from V and 4 bases from J, leaving 19 bases between. Germline values: CDR1 KGHSH, CDR2 LQKENI. CDR3 amino acids: CASSLDRTGRNQPQHF. The CDR3, as DNA: TGTGCCAGCTCCCTAGATCGTACAGGGAGAAATCAGCCCCAGCATTTT.

The chain joins TRBV7-9 to TRBJ1-2; D is unclear. The CDR3 is made up of 12 amino acids. The V end was cut by 3 bases, the J end by 7 bases, with 9 bases between. Germline CDR1 SEHNR, CDR2 FQNEAQ (reference sequence). The CDR3 sequence: CASSLAVSGYTF. The CDR3 DNA reads TGTGCCAGCAGCTTGGCGGTATCTGGCTACACCTTC. Looking up the rest from reference TRBV7-9 and TRBJ1-2 gives the full variable domain: DTGVSQNPRHKITKRGQNVTFRCDPISEHNRLYWYRQTLGQGPEFLTYFQNEAQLEKSRLLSDRFSAERPKGSFSTLEIQRTEQGDSAMYLCASSLAVSGYTFGSGTRLTVV.

This rearrangement joins TRBV6-6 to TRBJ1-2, with D tentatively TRBD1 (6 bases). There are 16 residues in the CDR3. V lost 3 bases to trimming and J lost 0 bases, with 14 bases between them. CDR1 is MNHNY and CDR2 is SVGAGI in the germline V gene (reference sequence). The DNA of the CDR3 is TGTGCCAGCAGTTATGACAGGTTCAGAGCTAACTATGGCTACACCTTC. This gives the protein CASSYDRFRANYGYTF.

The rearrangement links TRBV7-3 to TRBJ1-2; D unresolved. Trimming stripped 3 bases from V and 5 bases from J, with 7 bases between. CDR3 length equals 12 residues. Germline V gene data show CDR1 as SGHTA and CDR2 as FQGTGA. The CDR3 nucleotides are TGTGCCAGCAGCTTCGACACGTATGGCTACACCTTC. Its protein product is CASSFDTYGYTF.

Only one count was recorded for this clone. The V gene is TRBV10-3, the J gene TRBJ1-2, with D uncertain. CDR3 length: 13 residues. Germline values: CDR1 ENHRY, CDR2 SYGVKD. V was pared by 3 bases and J by 3 bases, with 8 bases between. The CDR3 DNA reads as TGTGCCATCAGTGAAGAGGTAGACTATGGCTACACCTTC. The encoded protein is CAISEEVDYGYTF.

The CDR3: CASSSGTGNEKLFF. The CDR3 DNA sequence: TGTGCCAGCAGTTCAGGGACAGGGAATGAAAAACTGTTTTTT. This chain connects TRBV6-5 to TRBJ1-4; 9 nucleotides align to TRBD1. CDR1 MNHEY and CDR2 SVGAGI come from the germline V gene. The CDR3 sequence is 14 residues long. V shed 4 bases, J shed 5 bases, and the junction held 2 bases outside the gene matches.

The V gene is TRBV28, the J gene TRBJ1-6, with a weak D call TRBD1 (5 bases). CDR3 length: 14 amino acids. The V end lost 6 bases, the J end lost 7 bases, and 13 bases lay between the germline ends. CDR1 and CDR2 from the germline V gene are MDHEN and SYDVKM. CDR3 nucleotides: TGTGCCAGCAGCCAGCGATACAGGAATTCACCCCTCCACTTT. Encoded protein: CASSQRYRNSPLHF.

This chain links TRBV21-1 with TRBJ1-2; no DNA check was done on the table's D call, TRBD1. TRBV21-1 is a recognized pseudogene. The CDR3 runs 16 residues. CDR3: CASSNRLQGSNYGYTF. The CDR3 coding sequence is TGTGCCAGCAGCAATCGGTTGCAGGGATCTAACTATGGCTACACCTTC.

V is TRBV28 and J is TRBJ1-5, with a possible D match to TRBD1 (5 bases). From germline, CDR1 is MDHEN and CDR2 SYDVKM. The CDR3 contains 14 residues. V gave up 6 bases and J gave up 1 base, with 10 bases separating them. The CDR3 nucleotides are TGTGCCAGCAGAGCTGGGGGGAGCAATCAGCCCCAGCATTTT. Protein sequence: CASRAGGSNQPQHF. The full variable domain, in which reference TRBV28 and TRBJ1-5 provide the parts outside the CDR3, is DVKVTQSSRYLVKRTGEKVFLECVQDMDHENMFWYRQDPGLGLRLIYFSYDVKMKEKGDIPEGYSVSREKKERFSLILESASTNQTSMYLCASRAGGSNQPQHFGDGTRLSIL.

The J gene is TRBJ1-1, the V gene TRBV7-2, with TRBD1 matching over 10 bases. In germline, CDR1 is SGHTA, CDR2 FQGNSA. Unmatched junction bases numbered 4, after V lost 5 bases and J lost 7 bases. This CDR3 has 13 amino acids. CDR3 in amino acids: CASSIRTGGEAFF. The CDR3 DNA reads TGTGCCAGCAGCATTAGGACAGGGGGTGAAGCTTTCTTT.

The V call is TRBV2, the J call TRBJ1-1; 9 bases are a match to TRBD1. CDR3 size: 14 residues. V dropped 5 bases and J dropped 5; count of bases not matched to a gene: 6. Germline V gene lookup returns CDR1 SNHLY and CDR2 FYNNEI. CDR3 residues: CASSKQGAGTEAFF. CDR3 DNA: TGTGCCAGCAGTAAACAGGGGGCGGGAACTGAAGCTTTCTTT.

This rearrangement joins TRBV9 to TRBJ1-4; no reliable D call. Trimming pared 4 bases from V and 5 bases from J, leaving 6 bases between. The CDR3 sequence is 12 residues long. Germline lookup yields CDR1 SGDLS and CDR2 YYNGEE. CDR3 region: CASSRGNEKLFF. In DNA, the CDR3 is TGTGCCAGCAGCCGCGGGAATGAAAAACTGTTTTTT.

The chain uses TRBV5-1 and TRBJ2-5; D remains ambiguous. The closer fit of TRBJ2-7 to the DNA end suggests the J call may be wrong. Germline V gene sequence: CDR1 SGHRS, CDR2 YFSETQ. The length of the CDR3 is 15 residues. Here the CDR3 reads CASSLERQRHYEQYF. The DNA of the CDR3 is TGCGCCAGCAGCTTGGAACGGCAGAGGCACTACGAGCAGTACTTC.

The chain has TRBV13 and TRBJ1-6; a weak D match, TRBD1 (6 bases). Germline lookup yields CDR1 PRHDT and CDR2 FYEKMQ (reference sequence). This CDR3 spans 16 amino acids. The germline V and J ends were trimmed by 0 bases and 10 bases, with 16 bases remaining between them. The chain's CDR3 is CASSLGIGGAGSPLHF. The CDR3 DNA sequence: TGTGCCAGCAGCTTAGGGATCGGGGGGGCAGGCTCACCCCTCCACTTT.

The chain is built from TRBV10-3 and TRBJ1-1; 7 nucleotides align to TRBD1. Looked up from germline, CDR1 is ENHRY and CDR2 is SYGVKD. The CDR3 sequence is 13 residues long. V gave up 6 bases and J gave up 6 bases; unmatched junction bases: 7. CDR3 amino acids: CAISGQVGAEAFF. DNA of the CDR3: TGTGCCATCAGCGGACAGGTCGGCGCTGAAGCTTTCTTT.

The rearrangement uses TRBV5-1 and TRBJ1-5; no firm D call. Germline CDR1 and CDR2: SGHRS and YFSETQ. Trimming took 3 bases from V and 0 from J, leaving 4 bases between them. CDR3 length: 13 amino acids. DNA for the CDR3: TGCGCCAGCAGCTCAGGTAGCAATCAGCCCCAGCATTTT. This translates into CASSSGSNQPQHF.

The chain has TRBV13 and TRBJ2-5; D call uncertain. The CDR3 has 15 amino acids. Germline-derived CDR1 and CDR2 are PRHDT and FYEKMQ (reference sequence). Between the trimmed V and J ends, which lost 1 base and 5 bases, there was a span of 14 bases. The CDR3 here is CASSLVQAPMETQYF. The CDR3 bases are TGTGCCAGCAGCTTAGTGCAGGCCCCTATGGAGACCCAGTACTTC.

V is TRBV30 and J is TRBJ2-5; possibly TRBD1 for D (6 bases). The CDR3 sequence is 15 residues long. Germline V lookup: CDR1 GTSNPN, CDR2 SVGIG (reference sequence). Trimming stripped 3 bases from V and 4 bases from J, with 18 bases between. The CDR3 here is CAWSLTRGEAETQYF. In DNA form, the CDR3 reads TGTGCCTGGAGCCTGACCAGGGGCGAGGCAGAGACCCAGTACTTC. Filled out from reference TRBV30 and TRBJ2-5, the complete variable domain reads SQTIHQWPATLVQPVGSPLSLECTVEGTSNPNLYWYRQAAGRGLQLLFYSVGIGQISSEVPQNLSASRPQDRQFILSSKKLLLSDSGFYLCAWSLTRGEAETQYFGPGTRLLVL.

V gene TRBV5-4 combines with J gene TRBJ1-1, with a tentative D call TRBD1 (5 bases). The ends were cut back, 4 bases at V and 7 bases at J, with 14 bases in the middle. Per the germline V gene, CDR1 is SGHNT and CDR2 is YYREEE (reference sequence). The CDR3 sequence is 13 residues long. CDR3 protein: CASSPKGEGEAFF. CDR3 DNA sequence: TGTGCCAGCAGCCCGAAAGGGGAAGGTGAAGCTTTCTTT.